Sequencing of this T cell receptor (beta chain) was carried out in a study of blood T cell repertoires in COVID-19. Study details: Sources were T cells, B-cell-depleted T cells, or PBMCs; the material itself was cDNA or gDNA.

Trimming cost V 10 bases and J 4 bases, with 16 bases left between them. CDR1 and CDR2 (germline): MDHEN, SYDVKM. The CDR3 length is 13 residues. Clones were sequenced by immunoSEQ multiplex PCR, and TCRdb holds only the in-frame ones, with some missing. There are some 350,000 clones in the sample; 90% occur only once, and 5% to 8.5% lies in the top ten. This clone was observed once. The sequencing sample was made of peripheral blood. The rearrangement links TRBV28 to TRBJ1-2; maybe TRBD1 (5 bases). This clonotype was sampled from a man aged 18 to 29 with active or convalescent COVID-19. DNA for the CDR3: TGTGCCACGACACCCCCGGGGGGCTATGGCTACACCTTC. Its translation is CATTPPGGYGYTF.